This T cell receptor (beta chain) was retrieved from a study of T-cell memory formation after mild COVID-19 (dated by TCRdb to 2020 to 2022). General notes on the study: Most TCR sequence clusters were specific to one of the two donors. Longitudinal TCRalpha and TCRbeta repertoire sequencing tracked T-cell clones expanding and contracting after mild COVID-19 in two donors. The cohort was made up of two young adult volunteers, one female and one male, who were previously healthy. General study outcomes and caveats: Only two mild cases were covered in the study, and larger cohorts including severe cases with pre-infection samples were considered necessary. SARS-CoV-2 specificity of the second-wave clones peaking on day 37 was not confirmed. Some responding clones were found in pre-infection memory, which suggests that pre-existing cross-reactive memory T cells took part in the SARS-CoV-2 response. From day 15 to 85, contracting clones showed balanced CD4/CD8 phenotypes, whereas a second wave of clones that expanded from day 15 to 37 leaned towards CD4+. Contracting CD4+ clones appeared mostly in the CM and EM memory subsets, whereas CD8+ clones were enriched in EMRA.

Ficoll-Paque density gradient centrifugation was the method used to isolate PBMCs. This clonotype was found a few times. The clone's antigen remains unknown. There are no base qualities to consult, and no much larger clone falls within one base. Sequencing was performed on an Illumina NovaSeq 6000. TCRalpha and TCRbeta cDNA libraries were constructed by 5'RACE with constant-segment primers, with sample barcodes and unique molecular identifiers being introduced. Trizol reagent was used to extract RNA from every sample. The libraries were amplified in two PCR steps, and the second step added a second sample barcode and Illumina TruSeq adapters. Libraries were sequenced on an Illumina NovaSeq with 2 x 150 bp paired-end reads. In the paper's pipeline: Reads were demultiplexed and collapsed into UMI-guided consensus sequences with migec v1.2.7. Using mixcr v2.1.11, the UMI consensuses were aligned to TRA and TRB V and J templates and assembled into clonotypes. Clonotypes were classified as expanded or contracted when called significant by both edgeR and NoisET, with noise models trained on biological replicates. edgeR calls used a false discovery rate-adjusted p below 0.01 and a log2 fold-change threshold of 1. As an exploratory analysis of dynamics, PCA with hierarchical clustering was applied to max-normalized trajectories of the 1000 most abundant clonotypes. Separately sequenced CD4+ and CD8+ repertoires were used to assign the CD4 or CD8 phenotype of responding clones. Starting from the raw public reads, TCRdb applied fastp trimming at Q25, assembled clones with MiXCR and retained in-frame beta chains. Every CDR3 protein is listed once, alongside the most common genes and DNA of its rows. Clone size and V and J calls follow TCRdb, not the original study. This sample holds 140,000 or so distinct CDR3 sequences; less than 20% were observed only once. 2% to 2.5% of the sample lies in the top ten.

This sequence originates from an adult woman who had mild COVID-19 (a few samples of this study predate the infection). The sample titles of this study are shuffled in the database, so cell type and time point are left out; the donor was told from shared clones. Sequenced: PBMCs or a T cell subset sorted from them (not recorded which).

The nucleotide sequence is given as TGCGCCAGCAGCCCCCGGGACAGTATGGGGACCGGGGAGCTGTTTTTT. This yields the protein CASSPRDSMGTGELFF. The rearrangement joined TRBV5-1 to TRBJ2-2, with TRBD1 matching 7 junction bases. Counted from cysteine to phenylalanine, this CDR3 has 16 amino acids. Of all the DNA, just the CDR3 is kept, 48 bases in frame from base 1. For this chain, trimming is 4 bases at the V end and 5 bases at the J end, and the number of junction bases without a gene match is 11. The germline V gene gives CDR1 as SGHRS and CDR2 as YFSETQ.